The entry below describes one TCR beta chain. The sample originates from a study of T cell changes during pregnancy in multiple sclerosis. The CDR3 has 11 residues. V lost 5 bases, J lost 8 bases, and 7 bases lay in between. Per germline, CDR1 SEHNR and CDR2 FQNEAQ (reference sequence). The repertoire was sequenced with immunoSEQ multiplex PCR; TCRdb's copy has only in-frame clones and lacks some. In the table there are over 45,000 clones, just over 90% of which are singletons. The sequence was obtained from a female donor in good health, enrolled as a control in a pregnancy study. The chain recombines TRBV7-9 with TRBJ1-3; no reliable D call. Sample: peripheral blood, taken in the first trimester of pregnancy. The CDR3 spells CASSLVDTIYF. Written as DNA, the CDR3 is TGTGCCAGCAGCCTCGTAGACACCATATATTTT.